Each of the 13 T cell receptor beta chains below was sequenced from the same sample in a study of shared clonotypes between healthy human individuals. Produced via immunoSEQ multiplex PCR; TCRdb's table is partial and in-frame only. The table shows around 480,000 clones, with 75% to 80% occurring only once. The sequenced material came from PBMCs. All receptors come from a woman in her 40s in good health. Some clones in this sample may be carry-over from other donors' samples.

This sequence joins TRBV28 and TRBJ1-2; 9 bases are a match to TRBD1. Trimming took 6 bases from V and 7 from J; bases not matched to a gene: 6. The CDR3 length is 13 residues. Germline V CDR1 and CDR2: MDHEN, SYDVKM. In DNA, the CDR3 is TGTGCCAGCAGCCCGGGACAGGGCGGTGGCTACACCTTC. This encodes CASSPGQGGGYTF.

V and J are TRBV15 and TRBJ2-5, with 8 bases that match TRBD2. In germline, CDR1 is LNHNV, CDR2 YYDKDF (reference sequence). V dropped 0 bases and J dropped 5; count of bases not matched to a gene: 5. The length of the CDR3 is 15 residues. The CDR3 is CATSRDSGMGETQYF. The CDR3 DNA follows: TGTGCCACCAGCAGAGATAGCGGGATGGGGGAGACCCAGTACTTC.

V usage is TRBV29-1 and J usage is TRBJ1-2, with a weak D call TRBD1 (5 bases). CDR1 SQVTM and CDR2 ANQGSEA come from the germline V gene. V lost 7 bases and J 0 bases, leaving 12 bases between the germline ends. The CDR3 runs to 13 residues. CDR3 amino acids: CSAPGPANYGYTF. CDR3 sequence (DNA): TGCAGCGCCCCGGGGCCAGCTAACTATGGCTACACCTTC.

There are a few counts of this clone. The J gene is TRBJ1-5, the V gene TRBV30, with 7 bases aligning to TRBD1. Trimming cost V 1 base and J 0 bases; bases outside gene matches: 9. The germline CDR1 and CDR2 sequences are GTSNPN and SVGIG (reference sequence). CDR3 size: 17 residues. The CDR3 loop reads CAWSASGGWVSNQPQHF. The CDR3 coding sequence is TGTGCCTGGAGTGCCTCAGGGGGGTGGGTTAGCAATCAGCCCCAGCATTTT.

The chain links TRBV5-6 to TRBJ2-1; D perhaps matches TRBD1 (5 bases). This CDR3 comprises 15 residues. The V end lost 2 bases, the J end lost 10 bases, and 19 bases lay between the germline ends. The V gene's germline CDR1 is SGHDT and CDR2 YYEEEE. The CDR3 nucleotides are TGTGCCAGCAGCTTAACCAGGGTGATCGTAAGGGAGCAGTTCTTC. Encoded protein: CASSLTRVIVREQFF.

V is TRBV10-1 and J is TRBJ2-7; D perhaps matches TRBD2 (6 bases). CDR1 and CDR2 from the germline V gene are WNHNN and SYGVQD (reference sequence). This CDR3 contains 13 residues. V was shortened by 6 bases and J by 7 bases, with 16 bases between the two germline ends. The CDR3 DNA follows: TGCGCCAGCAGCCCCTTGGGAGGTAGTGAGCAGTACTTC. Its protein is CASSPLGGSEQYF.

This chain joins TRBV9 and TRBJ1-1; a weak D match, TRBD1 (5 bases). CDR3 size: 16 residues. Germline V gene lookup returns CDR1 SGDLS and CDR2 YYNGEE. Trimming shortened V by 0 bases and J by 2 bases, and 14 bases separated the two germline ends. The CDR3 DNA follows: TGTGCCAGCAGCGTAGATGGGGGAGGGGATAACACTGAAGCTTTCTTT. As protein: CASSVDGGGDNTEAFF.

The chain combines TRBV11-2 with TRBJ2-1; D is uncertain. Deletions cut 8 bases from V and 5 bases from J, with 13 bases between. There are 13 residues in the CDR3. Germline CDR1 is SGHAT and CDR2 is FQNNGV. CDR3 region: CASARRINNEQFF. CDR3 nucleotides: TGTGCCAGCGCTCGACGGATTAACAATGAGCAGTTCTTC.

This sequence joins TRBV18 and TRBJ2-1, with D unresolved. The V end lost 3 bases, the J end lost 2 bases, and 11 bases lay between the germline ends. Germline CDR1 reads KGHSH; CDR2 reads LQKENI. There are 15 residues in the CDR3. The CDR3 DNA is TGTGCCAGCTCACCCCGTGGTCAGACCTACAATGAGCAGTTCTTC. It encodes CASSPRGQTYNEQFF. Combining the CDR3 with reference TRBV18 and TRBJ2-1 gives the whole variable domain NAGVMQNPRHLVRRRGQEARLRCSPMKGHSHVYWYRQLPEEGLKFMVYLQKENIIDESGMPKERFSAEFPKEGPSILRIQQVVRGDSAAYFCASSPRGQTYNEQFFGPGTRLTVL.

Concerning this clone: Additional DNA sequences in this sample encode the identical CDR3. The chain employs TRBV28 and TRBJ1-5, with D possibly matching TRBD1 (6 bases). The CDR3 runs 12 residues. Germline V gene sequence: CDR1 MDHEN, CDR2 SYDVKM. Trimming pared 2 bases from V and 7 bases from J, leaving 6 bases between. CDR3 amino acids: CASSLRGQPQHF. The CDR3 DNA reads TGTGCCAGCAGTTTAAGGGGGCAGCCCCAGCATTTT.

The rearrangement joins TRBV28 to TRBJ1-5, with D uncertain. Germline-derived CDR1 and CDR2 are MDHEN and SYDVKM. Trimming pared 6 bases from V and 5 bases from J, leaving 11 bases between. There are 13 residues in the CDR3. CDR3 protein: CASSFPRDQPQHF. CDR3 bases: TGTGCCAGCAGCTTTCCTAGGGATCAGCCCCAGCATTTT. Full variable domain (outside the CDR3, taken from reference TRBV28 and TRBJ1-5): DVKVTQSSRYLVKRTGEKVFLECVQDMDHENMFWYRQDPGLGLRLIYFSYDVKMKEKGDIPEGYSVSREKKERFSLILESASTNQTSMYLCASSFPRDQPQHFGDGTRLSIL.

This chain links TRBV5-1 with TRBJ2-7, with 8 positions matching TRBD1. The ends lost 0 bases at V and 6 bases at J; junction bases unmatched: 11. Germline assignment: CDR1 SGHRS and CDR2 YFSETQ. This CDR3 has 16 amino acids. CDR3 sequence reads: CASSLGGQGLGIEQYF. CDR3 nucleotide sequence: TGCGCCAGCAGCTTGGGAGGACAGGGACTTGGGATCGAGCAGTACTTC.

The chain couples TRBV27 to TRBJ1-1; possible D gene TRBD1, 5 bases. V was clipped by 0 bases and J by 8 bases, with 10 bases between them. The length of the CDR3 is 13 residues. Germline values: CDR1 MNHEY, CDR2 SMNVEV (reference sequence). The CDR3 DNA reads as TGTGCCAGCAGTTTATCAGGGGTTTCCGAAGCTTTCTTT. Translation gives CASSLSGVSEAFF.